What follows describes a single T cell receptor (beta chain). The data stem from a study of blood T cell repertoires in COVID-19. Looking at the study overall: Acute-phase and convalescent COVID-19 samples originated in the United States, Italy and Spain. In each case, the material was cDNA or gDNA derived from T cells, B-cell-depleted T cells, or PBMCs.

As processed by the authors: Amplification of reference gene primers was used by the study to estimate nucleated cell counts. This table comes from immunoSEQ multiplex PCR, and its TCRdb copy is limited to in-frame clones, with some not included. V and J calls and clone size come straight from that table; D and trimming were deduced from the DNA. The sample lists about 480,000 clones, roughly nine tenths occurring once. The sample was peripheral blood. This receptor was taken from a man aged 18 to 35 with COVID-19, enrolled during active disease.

The CDR3 DNA follows: TGTGCCAGCAGCTTGGGGGCCGTAACGGGGGCCAACGTCCTGACTTTC. It yields the protein CASSLGAVTGANVLTF. This chain joins TRBV5-8 and TRBJ2-6; no definite D call. The CDR3 loop spans 16 amino acids. Looked up from germline, CDR1 is SGHTS and CDR2 is YDEGEE. V was cut by 0 bases and J by 4 bases, with 11 bases left in between.